This T cell receptor beta chain was documented in a study of cytomegalovirus exposure and HLA in healthy donors. The PCR employed 60 Vbeta primers together with 13 Jbeta primers. Profiling relied on immunoSEQ multiplex PCR, and the TCRdb table lists in-frame clones only, not all of them. This sample carries roughly 160,000 clones, 70% to 80% of them seen once, and the ten largest clones take approximately 1.4%. Only a few counts were recorded for this clone. CDR1 and CDR2 (germline): SGHTA, FQGNSA. The CDR3 covers 16 residues. The chain couples TRBV7-2 to TRBJ2-5, with D perhaps matching TRBD1 (6 bases). The DNA end is more similar to TRBJ2-7, so the J call may be wrong. This TCR was sampled from a man between 60 and 75 years old in good health and CMV-seronegative. Sequencing was performed on PBMCs. The CDR3 protein is CASSFVGAVGSYEQYF. The DNA of the CDR3 is TGTGCCAGCAGCTTTGTGGGGGCGGTGGGCTCCTACGAGCAGTACTTC.